The 20 T cell receptor beta chains below were found in one sample sequenced in a study of shared clonotypes between healthy human individuals. CD45RO-negative, CCR7-selected cells formed the naive CD8 fraction, which excluded terminally differentiated effector memory CD45RA+ cells. Sequencing used immunoSEQ multiplex PCR; TCRdb keeps in-frame clones, though not all of them. This repertoire shows hundreds of thousands of clones, approximately 96% found once; its top ten account for 0.11%. Sequencing was carried out using naive CD8+ T cells sorted from blood. The source is a woman aged 25 to 39 in good health.

The V gene is TRBV2, the J gene TRBJ1-5; D uncertain. The CDR3 extends over 15 amino acids. V lost 4 bases, J lost 2 bases, and 12 bases lay in between. Germline CDR1 is SNHLY and CDR2 is FYNNEI. The DNA of the CDR3 is TGTGCCAGCAGTGTATTGTCAACCGGCAATCAGCCCCAGCATTTT. This encodes CASSVLSTGNQPQHF.

The CDR3 region has the DNA TGTGCCAGCAGTTCCAAGGGGCTGGATCAGCCCCAGCATTTT. This gives the protein CASSSKGLDQPQHF. The chain employs TRBV27 and TRBJ1-5; D is perhaps TRBD1 (5 bases). V lost 4 bases, J lost 5 bases, and 12 bases lay in between. The germline CDR1 and CDR2 sequences are MNHEY and SMNVEV (reference sequence). This CDR3 region has 14 residues.

In this sample, this clone turned up once. V and J are TRBV28 and TRBJ2-7; TRBD2 is a possible D gene (5 bases). CDR3 length equals 13 residues. Trimming stripped 8 bases from V and 3 bases from J, with 14 bases between. Germline V gene sequence: CDR1 MDHEN, CDR2 SYDVKM. The CDR3 here is CASGSGSGYEQYF. The CDR3 DNA reads TGTGCCAGCGGCTCCGGAAGCGGCTACGAGCAGTACTTC.

V is TRBV5-6 and J is TRBJ2-7, with 7 bases lining up with TRBD1. Germline CDR1 reads SGHDT; CDR2 reads YYEEEE. This CDR3 contains 14 residues. Trimming at V came to 4 bases and at J to 3 bases, leaving 7 bases not matched to a gene. In nucleotides, the CDR3 is TGTGCCAGCAGCATCGGACAGGTCAGCTACGAGCAGTACTTC. As protein: CASSIGQVSYEQYF.

This clone has a handful of counts. This chain links TRBV6-1 with TRBJ1-1, with D unclear. Trimming shortened V by 2 bases and J by 1 base, and 5 bases separated the two germline ends. The CDR3 sequence is 13 residues long. Germline V lookup: CDR1 MNHNS, CDR2 SASEGT. DNA of the CDR3: TGTGCCAGCAGTGAATTTGGGAACACTGAAGCTTTCTTT. Translated: CASSEFGNTEAFF.

Only a few counts were recorded for this clone. The sample carries other DNA sequences with the same CDR3. The chain is built from TRBV27 and TRBJ2-3; TRBD2 aligns across 10 bases. Germline V gives CDR1 MNHEY, CDR2 SMNVEV (reference sequence). CDR3 length: 15 amino acids. The V segment lost 4 bases and the J segment 1 base; nucleotides outside the gene matches: 2. CDR3 DNA sequence: TGTGCCAGCAGTTCAGGGACTAGCGGCACAGATACGCAGTATTTT. It is translated as CASSSGTSGTDTQYF.

The rearrangement links TRBV4-2 to TRBJ1-6; D possibly corresponds to TRBD1 (5 bases). Germline V lookup: CDR1 LGHNA, CDR2 YNFKEQ. V lost 0 bases and J 6 bases, leaving 9 bases between the germline ends. This CDR3 is 15 amino acids long. The CDR3 sequence: CASSQERQINSPLHF. The CDR3 DNA follows: TGTGCCAGCAGCCAAGAACGACAGATTAATTCACCCCTCCACTTT.

CDR3 in amino acids: CASSLAGTNYEQYF. In DNA, the CDR3 is TGTGCCAGCAGTTTAGCAGGAACGAACTACGAGCAGTACTTC. V and J are TRBV28 and TRBJ2-7; D not certain. Germline V CDR1 and CDR2: MDHEN, SYDVKM. This CDR3 has 14 amino acids. The ends were cut back, 2 bases at V and 3 bases at J, with 11 bases in the middle.

This sequence joins TRBV4-1 and TRBJ2-7; D might be TRBD1 (5 bases). CDR3 size: 13 residues. Trimming shortened V by 1 base and J by 5 bases, and 9 bases separated the two germline ends. Germline CDR1 MGHRA, CDR2 YSYEKL. CDR3 nucleotides: TGCGCCAGCAGCCAAGCCCGCAGGGACGAGCAGTACTTC. The encoded protein is CASSQARRDEQYF.

This chain joins TRBV27 and TRBJ1-2, with D possibly being TRBD1 (6 bases). The V end was cut by 6 bases, the J end by 4 bases, with 12 bases between. This CDR3 is built from 13 residues. Germline CDR1 and CDR2: MNHEY and SMNVEV (reference sequence). CDR3 coding DNA: TGTGCCAGCAGGGATACAGGGCCCTATGGCTACACCTTC. Translation: CASRDTGPYGYTF.

This chain joins TRBV11-2 and TRBJ1-2, with 10 bases identical to TRBD1. The CDR3 runs to 18 residues. CDR1 is SGHAT and CDR2 is FQNNGV in the germline V gene. V lost 6 bases to trimming and J lost 4 bases; unmatched junction nucleotides: 17. The DNA of the CDR3 is TGTGCCAGCAGGCCCCCTTTATCGCGGGACAGGGGAATCTATGGCTACACCTTC. It translates to CASRPPLSRDRGIYGYTF.

V gene TRBV2 combines with J gene TRBJ1-1; 8 nucleotides align to TRBD1. CDR1 SNHLY and CDR2 FYNNEI come from the germline V gene. With 10 bases clipped from V and 7 bases from J, the junction kept 8 bases outside the gene matches. CDR3 size: 12 residues. CDR3 in amino acids: CATEDRAGEAFF. CDR3 in DNA: TGTGCCACCGAGGACAGGGCAGGTGAAGCTTTCTTT.

Notes on this clone: Distinct nucleotide sequences in the sample also encode this CDR3. The genes are TRBV5-4 and TRBJ2-7; D tentatively reads TRBD1 or TRBD2 (6 bases each). Germline V gives CDR1 SGHNT, CDR2 YYREEE (reference sequence). This CDR3 is 13 amino acids long. Deletions cut 2 bases from V and 3 bases from J, with 9 bases between. For the CDR3, the DNA is TGTGCCAGCAGCTTCGGGGGCAGCTACGAGCAGTACTTC. This sequence encodes CASSFGGSYEQYF.

Regarding this clone: Additional DNA sequences in this sample encode the identical CDR3. V gene TRBV7-9 combines with J gene TRBJ2-7; D is undetermined. CDR1 and CDR2 (germline): SEHNR, FQNEAQ (reference sequence). The CDR3 loop spans 12 amino acids. Trimming cost V 5 bases and J 3 bases, with 8 bases left between them. The CDR3 here is CASSLTGYEQYF. The CDR3 DNA sequence: TGTGCCAGCAGCCTGACCGGCTACGAGCAGTACTTC.

The rearrangement joins TRBV28 to TRBJ2-7, with D possibly being TRBD2 (5 bases). There are 14 residues in the CDR3. V lost 6 bases, J lost 2 bases, and 14 bases lay in between. Germline CDR1 MDHEN, CDR2 SYDVKM. Here the CDR3 DNA reads TGTGCCAGCAGGGACTCCCTCGGGCCCTACGAGCAGTACTTC. Its translation is CASRDSLGPYEQYF.

This clone appeared once. The gene calls are TRBV7-9 and TRBJ1-4; D perhaps matches TRBD1 (5 bases). Germline CDR1 and CDR2: SEHNR and FQNEAQ (reference sequence). There are 16 residues in the CDR3. V lost 4 bases and J 6 bases, leaving 18 bases between the germline ends. CDR3 nucleotide sequence: TGTGCCAGCAGCTCTTACGGACCCCCGGGGGATGAAAAACTGTTTTTT. Its translation is CASSSYGPPGDEKLFF.

This chain joins TRBV11-2 and TRBJ2-7; D is uncertain. The germline V gene has CDR1 SGHAT and CDR2 FQNNGV. The CDR3 covers 15 residues. V was trimmed by 1 base and J by 0 bases, leaving 10 bases between them. CDR3 nucleotide sequence: TGTGCCAGCAGCTTAGGAACAACGTTCTCCTACGAGCAGTACTTC. Protein sequence: CASSLGTTFSYEQYF. Filled out from reference TRBV11-2 and TRBJ2-7, the complete variable domain reads EAGVAQSPRYKIIEKRQSVAFWCNPISGHATLYWYQQILGQGPKLLIQFQNNGVVDDSQLPKDRFSAERLKGVDSTLKIQPAKLEDSAVYLCASSLGTTFSYEQYFGPGTRLTVT.

V is TRBV11-2 and J is TRBJ2-7, with 10 bases identical to TRBD2. V lost 5 bases to trimming and J lost 2 bases; unmatched junction nucleotides: 9. There are 16 residues in the CDR3. From germline, CDR1 is SGHAT and CDR2 FQNNGV. CDR3 loop: CASSNLAGEYPYEQYF. CDR3 bases: TGTGCCAGCAGCAATCTAGCGGGAGAATATCCCTACGAGCAGTACTTC.

The table lists this clone with a count of one. The chain couples TRBV30 to TRBJ2-5, with 8 bases lining up with TRBD2. This CDR3 contains 17 residues. V was clipped by 0 bases and J by 5 bases; unmatched bases: 14. Germline V gives CDR1 GTSNPN, CDR2 SVGIG (reference sequence). The CDR3 here is CAWSVLGREGRYETQYF. CDR3 nucleotides: TGTGCCTGGAGTGTACTGGGTCGGGAGGGCCGCTATGAGACCCAGTACTTC.

The chain has TRBV28 and TRBJ1-1; D gene unclear. Trimming pared 2 bases from V and 1 base from J, leaving 5 bases between. The germline V gene has CDR1 MDHEN and CDR2 SYDVKM. The CDR3 runs 13 residues. CDR3 bases: TGTGCCAGCAGTTTACTTCGGAACACTGAAGCTTTCTTT. Its protein is CASSLLRNTEAFF.